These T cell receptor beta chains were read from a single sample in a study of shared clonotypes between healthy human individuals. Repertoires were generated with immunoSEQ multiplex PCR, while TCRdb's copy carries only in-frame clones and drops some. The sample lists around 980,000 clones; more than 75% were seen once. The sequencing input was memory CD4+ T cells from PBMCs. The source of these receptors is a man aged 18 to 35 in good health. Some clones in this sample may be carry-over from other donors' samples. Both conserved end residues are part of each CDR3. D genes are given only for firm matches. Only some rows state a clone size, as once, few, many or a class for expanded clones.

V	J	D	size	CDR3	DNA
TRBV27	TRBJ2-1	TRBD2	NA	CASKSNPSGSEQFF	TGTGCCAGCAAGTCAAATCCTAGCGGGAGTGAGCAGTTCTTC
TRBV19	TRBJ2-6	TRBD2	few	CASNPLAGGPRGANVLTF	TGTGCCAGTAACCCTCTAGCGGGAGGGCCTCGTGGGGCCAACGTCCTGACTTTC
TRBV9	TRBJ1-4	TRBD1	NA	CASSAYRDRDEKLFF	TGTGCCAGCAGCGCTTATCGGGACAGGGATGAAAAACTGTTTTTT
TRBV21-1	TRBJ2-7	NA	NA	CASSRPSPAGFIRILLYEQYF	TGTGCCAGCAGCAGACCCTCCCCGGCGGGTTTTATCCGGATTCTTCTCTACGAGCAGTACTTC
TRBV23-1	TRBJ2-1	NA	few	CASSMNPYNEQFF	TGCGCCAGCAGTATGAATCCTTACAATGAGCAGTTCTTC
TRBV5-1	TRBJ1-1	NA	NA	CASSSQGWNTEAFF	TGCGCCAGCAGCTCTCAGGGGTGGAACACTGAAGCTTTCTTT
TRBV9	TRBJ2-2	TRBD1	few	CASREMGQAGELFF	TGTGCCAGCAGGGAGATGGGACAGGCCGGGGAGCTGTTTTTT
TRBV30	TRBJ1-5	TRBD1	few	CAWSVDRGNQPQHF	TGTGCCTGGAGTGTGGACAGGGGCAATCAGCCCCAGCATTTT
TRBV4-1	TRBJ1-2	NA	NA	CASSQEDRNYGYTF	TGCGCCAGCAGCCAAGAAGACAGAAACTATGGCTACACCTTC
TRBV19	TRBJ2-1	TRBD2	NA	CASSPPPGLADYNEQFF	TGTGCCAGTAGTCCCCCCCCGGGACTAGCGGATTACAATGAGCAGTTCTTC
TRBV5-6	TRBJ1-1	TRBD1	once	CASSFGVRGTEAFF	TGTGCCAGCAGCTTCGGGGTCAGGGGGACTGAAGCTTTCTTT
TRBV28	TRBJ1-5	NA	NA	CASSLGQQPQHF	TGTGCCAGCAGTTTAGGTCAGCAGCCCCAGCATTTT
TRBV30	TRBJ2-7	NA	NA	CAWSVLKGQRAYEQYF	TGTGCCTGGAGTGTACTGAAGGGGCAGAGGGCCTACGAGCAGTACTTC
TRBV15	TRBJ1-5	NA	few	CATSRDHQPQHF	TGTGCCACCAGCAGAGATCATCAGCCCCAGCATTTT
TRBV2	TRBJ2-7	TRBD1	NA	CASSDLTGGKVDEQYF	TGTGCCAGCAGTGACCTGACAGGGGGCAAGGTTGACGAGCAGTACTTC
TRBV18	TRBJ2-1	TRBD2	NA	CASSPLWTSGNNEQFF	TGTGCCAGCTCACCCCTTTGGACTAGCGGGAACAATGAGCAGTTCTTC
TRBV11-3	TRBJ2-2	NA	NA	CASSRAHGAGELFF	TGTGCCAGCAGCCGTGCGCATGGGGCCGGGGAGCTGTTTTTT
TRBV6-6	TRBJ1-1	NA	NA	CASSYFVGTEAFF	TGTGCCAGCAGTTATTTCGTCGGGACTGAAGCTTTCTTT
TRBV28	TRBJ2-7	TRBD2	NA	CASTAGLAGKYEQYF	TGTGCCAGCACGGCCGGACTAGCGGGAAAGTACGAGCAGTACTTC
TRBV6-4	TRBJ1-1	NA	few	CASSERANTEAFF	TGTGCCAGCAGTGAGAGGGCGAACACTGAAGCTTTCTTT
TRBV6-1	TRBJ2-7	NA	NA	CASSEGSLAFDYEQYF	TGTGCCAGCAGTGAAGGCAGTCTAGCGTTTGATTACGAGCAGTACTTC
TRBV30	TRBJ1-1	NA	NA	CAWSLAGGEAFF	TGTGCCTGGAGCCTTGCGGGTGGAGAAGCTTTCTTT
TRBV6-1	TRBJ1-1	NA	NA	CASSRLEIPEAFF	TGTGCCAGCAGTAGGCTGGAGATACCTGAAGCTTTCTTT
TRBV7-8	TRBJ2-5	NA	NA	CASSPRRDQETQYF	TGTGCCAGCAGCCCCCGGCGGGATCAAGAGACCCAGTACTTC
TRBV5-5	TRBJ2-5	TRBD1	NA	CASSYGQGWETQYF	TGTGCCAGCAGCTACGGACAGGGTTGGGAGACCCAGTACTTC
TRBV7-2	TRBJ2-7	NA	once	CASSLGLIPAYEQYF	TGTGCCAGCAGCTTAGGATTAATACCGGCCTACGAGCAGTACTTC
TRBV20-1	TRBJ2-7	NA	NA	CSASRGEEQYF	TGCAGTGCTAGTCGGGGAGAAGAGCAGTACTTC
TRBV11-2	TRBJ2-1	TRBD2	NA	CASSLSGRDYNEQFF	TGTGCCAGCAGCTTAAGCGGGAGGGACTACAATGAGCAGTTCTTC
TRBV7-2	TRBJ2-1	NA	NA	CASSPSGSYNEQFF	TGTGCCAGCAGCCCATCGGGTTCCTACAATGAGCAGTTCTTC
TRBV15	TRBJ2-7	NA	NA	CATSRDGTYEQYF	TGTGCCACCAGTCGGGACGGAACCTACGAGCAGTACTTC
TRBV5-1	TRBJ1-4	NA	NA	CASSLSSNNEKLFF	TGCGCCAGCAGCTTATCCAGTAATAATGAAAAACTGTTTTTT
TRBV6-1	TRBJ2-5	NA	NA	CASSEQTSLETQYF	TGTGCCAGCAGTGAACAGACTAGTTTAGAGACCCAGTACTTC
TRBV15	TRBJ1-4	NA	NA	CATSRDRTVEKLFF	TGTGCCACCAGCAGAGATCGGACTGTTGAAAAACTGTTTTTT
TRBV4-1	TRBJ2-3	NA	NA	CASSRGRGAPTDTQYF	TGCGCCAGCAGCCGCGGTAGGGGGGCGCCCACAGATACGCAGTATTTT
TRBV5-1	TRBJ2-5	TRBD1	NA	CASSFDRGRGETQYF	TGCGCCAGCAGCTTCGACAGGGGGCGCGGGGAGACCCAGTACTTC
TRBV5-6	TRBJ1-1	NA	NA	CASSYGAGMNTEAFF	TGTGCCAGCAGCTATGGGGCAGGTATGAACACTGAAGCTTTCTTT
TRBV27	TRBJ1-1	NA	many	CASTRYSGATEAFF	TGTGCCAGCACCCGATACAGCGGGGCCACTGAAGCTTTCTTT
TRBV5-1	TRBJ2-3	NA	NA	CASSYRGEGGTDTQYF	TGCGCCAGCAGCTATAGAGGGGAGGGGGGCACAGATACGCAGTATTTT
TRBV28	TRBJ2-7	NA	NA	CASSRRGGVSSYEQYF	TGTGCCAGCAGCCGGCGGGGCGGAGTGAGCTCCTACGAGCAGTACTTC
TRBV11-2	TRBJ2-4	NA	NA	CASSLGGTIHIAKNIQYF	TGTGCCAGCAGCTTAGGGGGAACAATACACATAGCCAAAAACATTCAGTACTTC
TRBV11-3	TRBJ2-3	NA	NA	CASSVNGRDTQYF	TGTGCCAGCAGCGTTAATGGACGTGATACGCAGTATTTT
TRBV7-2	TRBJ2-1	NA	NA	CASSFYQYREPGFF	TGTGCCAGCAGCTTCTATCAGTATCGGGAGCCTGGGTTCTTC
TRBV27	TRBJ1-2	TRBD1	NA	CASSSYRGDYTF	TGTGCCAGCAGTTCCTACAGGGGAGACTACACCTTC
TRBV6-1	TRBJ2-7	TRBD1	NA	CIISDRGIYEQYF	TGTATAATATCGGACAGGGGAATCTACGAGCAGTACTTC
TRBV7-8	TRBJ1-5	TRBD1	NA	CASSFDRVGNQPQHF	TGTGCCAGCAGCTTTGACAGGGTCGGGAATCAGCCCCAGCATTTT
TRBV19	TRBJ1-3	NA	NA	CASRNRAGNTIYF	TGTGCCAGTAGGAACAGGGCTGGAAACACCATATATTTT
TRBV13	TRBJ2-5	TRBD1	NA	CASSPRGRGEETQYF	TGTGCCAGCAGCCCCAGGGGGCGCGGGGAAGAGACCCAGTACTTC
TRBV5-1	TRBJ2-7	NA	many	CASRASPGSNEQYF	TGCGCCAGCAGGGCGTCTCCGGGAAGCAACGAGCAGTACTTC
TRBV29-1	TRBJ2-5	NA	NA	CSVGPGPAETQYF	TGCAGCGTTGGGCCGGGTCCCGCAGAGACCCAGTACTTC
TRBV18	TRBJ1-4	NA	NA	CASSPPGRPNEKLFF	TGTGCCAGCTCACCACCGGGAAGACCTAATGAAAAACTGTTTTTT
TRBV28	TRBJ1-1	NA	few	CASSPRPAEAFF	TGTGCCAGCAGTCCAAGGCCAGCTGAAGCTTTCTTT